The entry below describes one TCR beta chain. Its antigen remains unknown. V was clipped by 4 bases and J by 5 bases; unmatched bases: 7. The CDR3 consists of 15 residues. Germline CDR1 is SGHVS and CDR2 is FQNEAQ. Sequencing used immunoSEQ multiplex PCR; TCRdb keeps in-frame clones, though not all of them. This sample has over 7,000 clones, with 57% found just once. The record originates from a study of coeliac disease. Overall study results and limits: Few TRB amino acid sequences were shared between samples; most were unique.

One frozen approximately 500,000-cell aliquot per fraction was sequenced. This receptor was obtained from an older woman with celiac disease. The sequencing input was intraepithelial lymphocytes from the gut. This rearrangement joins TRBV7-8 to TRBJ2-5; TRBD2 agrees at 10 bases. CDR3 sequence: CASSSLSGGRETQYF. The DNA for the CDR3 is TGTGCCAGCAGCTCCCTTAGCGGGGGGCGGGAGACCCAGTACTTC.